These T cell receptor beta chains were read from a single sample in a study of control samples from healthy donors and cancer patients. The data were produced by immunoSEQ multiplex PCR, yet TCRdb's version contains in-frame clones alone and is incomplete. There are 78,000 or so clones in the sample; more than 85% occur only once, and about 4.2% lies in the top ten. The sequencing input was blood. These receptors originate from a woman aged 50 to 60 in good health. CDR3s include the opening cysteine and the closing phenylalanine or tryptophan. The D gene is left open where the match is weak. Only part of the rows carry a size: once, few, many, or a class if the clone is expanded.

size: NA; V: TRBV7-3; J: TRBJ2-7; D: TRBD2; DNA: TGTGCCAGCAGCTTAACGATAGCGGGAGCGGGCGAGCAGTACTTC; CDR3: CASSLTIAGAGEQYF
size: few; V: TRBV28; J: TRBJ1-4; D: NA; DNA: TGTGCCAGCAGTTTGGCCAGGGCTAATGAAAAACTGTTTTTT; CDR3: CASSLARANEKLFF
size: once; V: TRBV6-5; J: TRBJ2-7; D: NA; DNA: TGTGCCAGGAGCGTAGTACCGGGAGAGCCAGACGAGCAGTACTTC; CDR3: CARSVVPGEPDEQYF
size: NA; V: TRBV18; J: TRBJ2-7; D: TRBD1; DNA: TGTGCCAGCTCACCCCCCCGACAGGGGATCTCCTACGAGCAGTACTTC; CDR3: CASSPPRQGISYEQYF
size: NA; V: TRBV7-9; J: TRBJ2-7; D: NA; DNA: TGTGCCAGCAGCCCGGGAGCGGTATTATACGAGCAGTACTTC; CDR3: CASSPGAVLYEQYF
size: NA; V: TRBV5-6; J: TRBJ1-1; D: NA; DNA: TGTGCCAGCAGCTTGGCCGGAGGGGACGCTGAAGCTTTCTTT; CDR3: CASSLAGGDAEAFF
size: NA; V: TRBV19; J: TRBJ2-3; D: NA; DNA: TGTGCCAGTAGTATAGTTATCGGGCAGGGAGGCCCTAGGGGCACAGATACGCAGTATTTT; CDR3: CASSIVIGQGGPRGTDTQYF
size: NA; V: TRBV2; J: TRBJ1-6; D: NA; DNA: TGTGCCAGCAGAGACGTTCCCTATAATTCACCCCTCCACTTT; CDR3: CASRDVPYNSPLHF
size: NA; V: TRBV28; J: TRBJ2-5; D: TRBD1; DNA: TGTGCCAGCAGTTTTGATGGTAAACAGGGGAGTGTGGAGACCCAGTACTTC; CDR3: CASSFDGKQGSVETQYF
size: NA; V: TRBV12-5; J: TRBJ2-3; D: NA; DNA: TGTGCTAGTGCCCCAGGGCTTAGCACAGATACGCAGTATTTT; CDR3: CASAPGLSTDTQYF
size: NA; V: TRBV2; J: TRBJ1-2; D: NA; DNA: TGTGCCAGCAATGACAATCTGGCTAACTATGGCTACACCTTC; CDR3: CASNDNLANYGYTF
size: NA; V: TRBV5-1; J: TRBJ2-3; D: NA; DNA: TGCGCCAGCAGCTTGGACACGACTAGGCTGGATACGCAGTATTTT; CDR3: CASSLDTTRLDTQYF
size: few; V: TRBV5-1; J: TRBJ2-1; D: NA; DNA: TGCGCCAGCAGCTTGGAACTAGGCGCCTCCTACAATGAGCAGTTCTTC; CDR3: CASSLELGASYNEQFF
size: once; V: TRBV29-1; J: TRBJ2-2; D: TRBD1; DNA: TGCAGCGGCAAAGGACAGGGTAACACCGGGGAGCTGTTTTTT; CDR3: CSGKGQGNTGELFF